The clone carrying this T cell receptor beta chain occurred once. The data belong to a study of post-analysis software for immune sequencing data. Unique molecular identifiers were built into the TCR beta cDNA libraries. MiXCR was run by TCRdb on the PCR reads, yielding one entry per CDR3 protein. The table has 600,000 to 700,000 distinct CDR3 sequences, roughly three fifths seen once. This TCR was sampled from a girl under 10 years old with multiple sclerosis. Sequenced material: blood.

The CDR3 DNA follows: TGTGCCAGCAGGACCGGGACAGAGAATCAGCCCCAGCATTTT. Translated: CASRTGTENQPQHF. The J gene is TRBJ1-5, the V gene TRBV12-3 or TRBV12-4; 7 bases match TRBD1. The ends lost 6 bases at V and 4 bases at J; junction bases unmatched: 6. This CDR3 comprises 14 residues.